The entry below gives a single TCR beta chain sequence along with its context. Its antigen is still unknown. The junction departs from germline at one end; a sequencing error may be responsible. This sample is part of a study of Graves' ophthalmopathy and Graves' hyperthyroidism. Across the whole study: A follow-up of 18 months without ophthalmopathy meant that hyperthyroidism was stable.

The authors enrolled newly diagnosed hyperthyroidism patients aged 18 to 65 with under 2 months' duration. Other autoimmune diseases, uncontrolled infections, pregnancy or lactation ruled patients out of participation. The sequenced template was RNA, covering the TCR beta CDR3 region. In the first round, RT-PCR was carried out with HTBI primers, and a multiplex PCR formed the second round. MiXCR, applied by TCRdb to the multiplex PCR reads, yields one record per CDR3 protein. The sample has around 590,000 distinct CDR3 sequences; approximately 37% are singletons. The study's findings and limits: A majority of expanded thyroid clonotypes exceeding 0.001 frequency were likewise present in blood.

Germline loops: CDR1 SNHLY, CDR2 FYNNEI. The CDR3 contains 14 residues. This sequence joins TRBV2 and TRBJ2-7, with D possibly TRBD2 on 6 matching bases. Sequencing was performed on peripheral blood or thyroid tissue (not recorded which). This clonotype was obtained from an adult man with Graves' hyperthyroidism. In nucleotides, the CDR3 is TGTGCCAGCAGCGCCGGGAGTCCCGCCTACGAGCAGCACTTC. Translation: CASSAGSPAYEQHF.